The 28 T cell receptor beta chains below come from one sample, sequenced in a study of T-cell reconstitution after alpha-beta-depleted transplantation in children. Preparing the TCRbeta library involved the use of unique molecular identifiers. TCRdb re-analysed the PCR reads in MiXCR, keeping a single row per CDR3 protein. The sample includes some 200,000 distinct CDR3 sequences, roughly 9% of them seen just once. Sequencing used PBMCs from the stem cell graft donor, obtained from the stem cell graft. All receptors derive from a human donor who donated a stem cell graft to a child with acute lymphoblastic leukemia.

This CDR3 is CASSGGQGAEETQYF. The CDR3 DNA reads as TGCGCCAGCAGCGGCGGACAGGGGGCTGAAGAGACCCAGTACTTC. The chain combines TRBV5-1 with TRBJ2-5; 11 nucleotides match TRBD1. The ends lost 4 bases at V and 3 bases at J; junction bases unmatched: 5. Germline CDR1 SGHRS, CDR2 YFSETQ. The CDR3 is made up of 15 amino acids.

This clonotype showed up just a few times. The chain recombines TRBV5-8 with TRBJ2-5, with 11 bases that match TRBD1. The V gene's germline CDR1 is SGHTS and CDR2 YDEGEE. Unmatched junction bases numbered 10, after V lost 7 bases and J lost 2 bases. CDR3 length equals 16 residues. Here the CDR3 DNA reads TGTGCCAGCGGACAGGGGGCTAGAGGAGGTCAAGAGACCCAGTACTTC. Protein sequence: CASGQGARGGQETQYF.

The chain is built from TRBV20-1 and TRBJ2-2, with TRBD1 identical over 10 bases. The CDR3 sequence is 13 residues long. The ends lost 6 bases at V and 7 bases at J; junction bases unmatched: 5. CDR1 DFQATT and CDR2 SNEGSKA come from the germline V gene (reference sequence). CDR3 residues: CSALTGGNGELFF. As DNA, the CDR3 is TGCAGTGCATTGACAGGGGGCAACGGGGAGCTGTTTTTT.

V and J are TRBV30 and TRBJ1-4; the match to TRBD1 covers 8 bases. CDR3 length: 13 amino acids. Germline V gives CDR1 GTSNPN, CDR2 SVGIG (reference sequence). The CDR3 region has the DNA TGTGCTGCTAACCTCGGACAGGGAGGACGACTGTTTTTT. This codes for CAANLGQGGRLFF.

The V and J genes are TRBV3-1 and TRBJ1-2, with D uncertain. Germline V gene lookup returns CDR1 LGHDT and CDR2 YNNKEL (reference sequence). Trimming took off 4 bases at V and 5 bases at J, with 11 bases between the two ends. CDR3 length: 13 residues. The CDR3 region is CASSPSPSYGYTF. In nucleotides, the CDR3 is TGTGCCAGCAGCCCCTCCCCGAGTTATGGCTACACCTTC.

This clonotype was seen only a few times. CDR3 loop: CASSNRGRNEQYF. DNA for the CDR3: TGTGCCAGCAGCAACAGGGGTCGGAACGAGCAGTACTTC. The chain links TRBV6-1 to TRBJ2-7, with TRBD1 matching over 7 bases. Germline values: CDR1 MNHNS, CDR2 SASEGT. CDR3 length: 13 residues. V dropped 6 bases and J dropped 5; count of bases not matched to a gene: 7.

The table lists this clonotype with a few counts. The chain couples TRBV7-8 to TRBJ1-4; 7 bases match TRBD1. The V gene's germline CDR1 is SGHVS and CDR2 FQNEAQ. The CDR3 consists of 15 residues. J lost 8 bases, V lost 1 base, and 7 bases had no gene match. The CDR3 here is CASSLEYRGGEKLFF. The CDR3 DNA follows: TGTGCCAGCAGCTTAGAGTACAGGGGAGGGGAAAAACTGTTTTTT.

In its sample, this clonotype was seen a few times. This chain links TRBV7-9 with TRBJ2-5; D possibly uses TRBD1 or TRBD2 (5 bases each). The CDR3 is 16 residues long. Germline V lookup: CDR1 SEHNR, CDR2 FQNEAQ (reference sequence). The germline V and J ends were trimmed by 5 bases and 3 bases, with 19 bases remaining between them. CDR3 protein: CASSARTGATKETQYF. The CDR3 coding sequence is TGTGCCAGCAGCGCACGAACCGGGGCCACCAAAGAGACCCAGTACTTC.

This clonotype was observed a handful of times. This CDR3 reads CASSLASGGSYNEQFF. The DNA of the CDR3 is TGCGCCAGCAGCTTGGCTAGCGGGGGATCCTACAATGAGCAGTTCTTC. V and J are TRBV5-1 and TRBJ2-1; 10 nucleotides align to TRBD2. Germline values: CDR1 SGHRS, CDR2 YFSETQ. The CDR3 runs 16 residues. The junction had 1 base not matched to a gene; V was cut back by 0 bases and J by 1 base. Looking up the rest from reference TRBV5-1 and TRBJ2-1 gives the full variable domain: KAGVTQTPRYLIKTRGQQVTLSCSPISGHRSVSWYQQTPGQGLQFLFEYFSETQRNKGNFPGRFSGRQFSNSRSEMNVSTLELGDSALYLCASSLASGGSYNEQFFGPGTRLTVL.

This clonotype was counted at least ten times. V is TRBV5-5 and J is TRBJ1-3; 8 bases agree with TRBD1. V trimming: 10 bases; J trimming: 1 base; junction bases outside the gene matches: 1. Germline assignment: CDR1 SGHKS and CDR2 YYEKEE (reference sequence). CDR3 length equals 12 residues. CDR3 sequence: CAGQGSGNTIYF. CDR3 nucleotide sequence: TGTGCCGGACAGGGATCTGGAAACACCATATATTTT.

This clonotype was counted ten times or more. The chain links TRBV3-1 to TRBJ2-3; 14 positions match TRBD2. After removal of 4 bases from V and 3 bases from J, the junction contained 3 bases not matched to a gene. This CDR3 comprises 16 residues. Per germline, CDR1 LGHDT and CDR2 YNNKEL (reference sequence). CDR3 residues: CASSPGLAGATDTQYF. The DNA for the CDR3 is TGTGCCAGCAGCCCGGGACTAGCGGGGGCAACAGATACGCAGTATTTT.

This clonotype has a count of ten or more. The V and J genes are TRBV6-1 and TRBJ1-3; D perhaps matches TRBD1 (6 bases). V was shortened by 4 bases and J by 3 bases, with 13 bases between the two germline ends. Germline CDR1 is MNHNS and CDR2 is SASEGT. This CDR3 comprises 15 residues. The DNA for the CDR3 is TGTGCCAGCAGTGTCGACAGGCGAGTTGGAAACACCATATATTTT. This gives the protein CASSVDRRVGNTIYF.

The chain uses TRBV11-2 and TRBJ1-4; no clear D gene. Between the trimmed V and J ends, which lost 1 base and 5 bases, there was a span of 11 bases. CDR3 length: 15 residues. The germline V gene has CDR1 SGHAT and CDR2 FQNNGV. CDR3 in amino acids: CASSLAESANEKLFF. Written as DNA, the CDR3 is TGTGCCAGCAGCTTAGCGGAGAGCGCGAATGAAAAACTGTTTTTT.

This clonotype occurred a few times. V is TRBV19 and J is TRBJ2-1, with TRBD1 matching 8 bases. The CDR3 has 15 amino acids. Germline CDR1 and CDR2: LNHDA and SQIVND (reference sequence). V trimming: 4 bases; J trimming: 5 bases; junction bases outside the gene matches: 7. The CDR3, as DNA: TGTGCCAGTAGTACGAACGGACAGGGTAACAATGAGCAGTTCTTC. Amino acid sequence: CASSTNGQGNNEQFF.

Many counts were recorded for this clonotype. The chain links TRBV12-3 or TRBV12-4 to TRBJ1-4; TRBD1 might be the D (5 bases). V was cut by 3 bases and J by 8 bases, with 10 bases left in between. This CDR3 has 13 amino acids. The CDR3 region has the DNA TGTGCCAGCAGTTTGGGGGTGTTGGAAAAACTGTTTTTT. This sequence encodes CASSLGVLEKLFF.

This clonotype showed up just a few times. CDR3 sequence reads: CAISEAFGQGRYEQYF. CDR3 coding DNA: TGTGCCATCAGTGAGGCATTCGGACAGGGACGCTACGAGCAGTACTTC. The chain links TRBV10-3 to TRBJ2-7; 8 bases line up with TRBD1. This CDR3 comprises 16 residues. V gave up 2 bases and J gave up 3 bases; unmatched junction bases: 9. From germline, CDR1 is ENHRY and CDR2 SYGVKD.

The rearrangement uses TRBV7-9 and TRBJ1-2; TRBD1 agrees at 10 bases. Germline CDR1 and CDR2: SEHNR and FQNEAQ (reference sequence). The CDR3 consists of 16 residues. V was clipped by 1 base and J by 8 bases; unmatched bases: 10. CDR3 region: CASSLGVGQGVPGYTF. CDR3 bases: TGTGCCAGCAGCTTAGGAGTAGGACAGGGGGTTCCCGGCTACACCTTC.

Comments on this clonotype: A much larger clonotype is one base distant, so this may be a read error. The final CDR3 position lacks the conserved phenylalanine or tryptophan, pointing to a likely read error. V gene TRBV10-3 combines with J gene TRBJ1-3; D ambiguous. V was trimmed by 4 bases and J by 0 bases, leaving 10 bases between them. This CDR3 comprises 15 residues. Germline CDR1 ENHRY, CDR2 SYGVKD. The CDR3 reads CAISGGGSSGNTIYY. The CDR3 DNA reads as TGTGCCATCAGTGGAGGCGGAAGCTCTGGAAACACCATATATTAT.

Ten or more counts support this clonotype. The chain carries TRBV19 and TRBJ2-1; 10 positions agree with TRBD2. The germline gives CDR1 LNHDA, CDR2 SQIVND (reference sequence). This CDR3 is built from 19 residues. V was clipped by 5 bases and J by 0 bases; unmatched bases: 13. The CDR3 protein is CASSPGASGGESSYNEQFF. DNA for the CDR3: TGTGCCAGTAGTCCCGGAGCGAGCGGGGGGGAGAGCTCCTACAATGAGCAGTTCTTC. Supplemented by reference TRBV19 and TRBJ2-1, the full variable domain reads DGGITQSPKYLFRKEGQNVTLSCEQNLNHDAMYWYRQDPGQGLRLIYYSQIVNDFQKGDIAEGYSVSREKKESFPLTVTSAQKNPTAFYLCASSPGASGGESSYNEQFFGPGTRLTVL.

This clonotype was detected many times. Written as DNA, the CDR3 is TGCAGCGTTGAGCTGGGGGGCTCCTACAATGAGCAGTTCTTC. Encoded protein: CSVELGGSYNEQFF. The chain employs TRBV29-1 and TRBJ2-1; D perhaps matches TRBD2 (6 bases). Trimming pared 3 bases from V and 0 bases from J, leaving 9 bases between. The CDR3 contains 14 residues. Germline V lookup: CDR1 SQVTM, CDR2 ANQGSEA.

This chain uses TRBV6-1 with TRBJ1-2; 9 bases map to TRBD1. The V gene's germline CDR1 is MNHNS and CDR2 SASEGT. The J segment lost 7 bases and the V segment lost 5 bases, leaving 11 bases of the junction unmatched. The CDR3 is made up of 15 amino acids. CDR3 residues: CASSPGQGFVSGYTF. In nucleotides, the CDR3 is TGTGCCAGCAGTCCGGGACAGGGTTTTGTCTCTGGCTACACCTTC.

This chain uses TRBV18 with TRBJ1-1; possibly TRBD1 for D (5 bases). The CDR3 is 13 amino acids. Trimming removed 5 bases from V and 0 bases from J, with 7 bases in between. Germline V gene lookup returns CDR1 KGHSH and CDR2 LQKENI. The CDR3 DNA follows: TGTGCCAGCTCAACGGGGGTGAACACTGAAGCTTTCTTT. Encoded protein: CASSTGVNTEAFF.

There are a few counts of this clonotype. This sequence joins TRBV18 and TRBJ2-5; 7 bases line up with TRBD2. The CDR3 has 16 amino acids. Unmatched junction bases numbered 8, after V lost 3 bases and J lost 1 base. CDR1 is KGHSH, CDR2 LQKENI, per germline. The CDR3 protein is CASSPTGRLSQETQYF. For the CDR3, the DNA is TGTGCCAGCTCACCCACCGGGAGGCTCAGCCAAGAGACCCAGTACTTC.

The chain uses TRBV18 and TRBJ2-3; D perhaps matches TRBD2 (6 bases). The CDR3 sequence is 16 residues long. In germline, CDR1 is KGHSH, CDR2 LQKENI. V was pared by 6 bases and J by 1 base, with 17 bases between. This chain's CDR3 is CASSRDLSGGTDTQYF. The CDR3 nucleotides read TGTGCCAGCTCTAGGGACTTGAGCGGAGGCACAGATACGCAGTATTTT.

This sequence joins TRBV6-1 and TRBJ2-6; no reliable D call. The V gene lost 6 bases and the J gene lost 1 base, with 10 bases spanning the gap. Germline loops: CDR1 MNHNS, CDR2 SASEGT. There are 15 residues in the CDR3. In DNA form, the CDR3 reads TGTGCCAGCAGGACGGACGTTTCTGGGGCCAACGTCCTGACTTTC. Protein sequence: CASRTDVSGANVLTF.

This clonotype was seen at least ten times. This chain links TRBV10-3 with TRBJ2-1; D ambiguous. Germline CDR1 reads ENHRY; CDR2 reads SYGVKD. V gave up 7 bases and J gave up 0 bases, with 13 bases separating them. The length of the CDR3 is 15 residues. The CDR3 region is CAIMPGLGSYNEQFF. DNA of the CDR3: TGTGCCATCATGCCGGGCTTGGGCTCCTACAATGAGCAGTTCTTC.

This chain links TRBV5-1 with TRBJ1-1; tentatively, D is TRBD1 (5 bases). Trimming left V 4 bases short and J 8 bases short, with 15 bases between. Germline lookup yields CDR1 SGHRS and CDR2 YFSETQ. This CDR3 is 13 amino acids long. The CDR3 DNA reads TGCGCCAGCAGCGCTAGACAGAAAGAAGAAGCTTTCTTT. Protein: CASSARQKEEAFF.

The rearrangement links TRBV6-1 to TRBJ2-7, with a weak D call TRBD1 (6 bases). CDR1 is MNHNS, CDR2 SASEGT, per germline. The CDR3 consists of 17 residues. V was pared by 6 bases and J by 2 bases, with 23 bases between. CDR3 sequence reads: CASSLPYRVGAPYEQYF. The CDR3 bases are TGTGCCAGCAGCCTACCGTACAGGGTCGGGGCCCCCTACGAGCAGTACTTC.